These 13 T cell receptor beta chains came from one sample sequenced in a study of blood T cell repertoires in COVID-19. The data were produced by immunoSEQ multiplex PCR, yet TCRdb's version contains in-frame clones alone and is incomplete. The sample holds hundreds of thousands of clones, around 89% seen once. Sequencing was performed on peripheral blood. These receptors originate from a young woman with acute or convalescent COVID-19.

On this clone itself: This sample also contains other DNA sequences that code for the same CDR3. This chain connects TRBV19 to TRBJ1-6; D possibly corresponds to TRBD1 (5 bases). The CDR3 runs to 14 residues. Trimming shortened V by 3 bases and J by 9 bases, and 12 bases separated the two germline ends. Germline V gene data show CDR1 as LNHDA and CDR2 as SQIVND (reference sequence). In nucleotides, the CDR3 is TGTGCCAGTAGTATCGGGCAGGGCGGTTCACCCCTCCACTTT. Translating it yields CASSIGQGGSPLHF.

The genes are TRBV2 and TRBJ2-5; D possibly corresponds to TRBD1 (5 bases). The CDR3 spans 12 residues. Germline CDR1 is SNHLY and CDR2 is FYNNEI. V was trimmed by 7 bases and J by 2 bases, leaving 8 bases between them. CDR3 sequence: CASKRQQETQYF. In DNA form, the CDR3 reads TGTGCCAGCAAGAGACAGCAAGAGACCCAGTACTTC. The full variable domain, completed using reference TRBV2 and TRBJ2-5, is EPEVTQTPSHQVTQMGQEVILRCVPISNHLYFYWYRQILGQKVEFLVSFYNNEISEKSEIFDDQFSVERPDGSNFTLKIRSTKLEDSAMYFCASKRQQETQYFGPGTRLLVL.

The chain joins TRBV13 to TRBJ2-1, with 15 bases that match TRBD2. V lost 4 bases to trimming and J lost 9 bases; unmatched junction nucleotides: 19. Germline V gene data show CDR1 as PRHDT and CDR2 as FYEKMQ (reference sequence). The CDR3 consists of 20 residues. The CDR3 spells CASSYGLAGGKRQSEGEQFF. DNA for the CDR3: TGTGCCAGCAGCTATGGACTAGCGGGGGGGAAACGACAATCGGAGGGTGAGCAGTTCTTC.

The rearrangement joins TRBV28 to TRBJ2-5; 12 bases are a match to TRBD2. This CDR3 spans 16 amino acids. J gave up 4 bases and V 1 base, and 4 bases lay outside the gene matches. Per germline, CDR1 MDHEN and CDR2 SYDVKM. The CDR3 DNA reads as TGTGCCAGCAGTTTATCCCTAGCGGGGGGGGGAGAGACCCAGTACTTC. Amino acids: CASSLSLAGGGETQYF.

The rearrangement joins TRBV28 to TRBJ1-5; maybe TRBD1 (6 bases). This CDR3 is built from 14 residues. Trimming took 5 bases from V and 0 from J, leaving 8 bases between them. Germline loops: CDR1 MDHEN, CDR2 SYDVKM. Here the CDR3 reads CASSGQTSNQPQHF. DNA of the CDR3: TGTGCCAGCAGTGGACAGACTAGCAATCAGCCCCAGCATTTT. Full variable domain (outside the CDR3, taken from reference TRBV28 and TRBJ1-5): DVKVTQSSRYLVKRTGEKVFLECVQDMDHENMFWYRQDPGLGLRLIYFSYDVKMKEKGDIPEGYSVSREKKERFSLILESASTNQTSMYLCASSGQTSNQPQHFGDGTRLSIL.

The chain is built from TRBV19 and TRBJ2-7; 9 nucleotides align to TRBD1. The length of the CDR3 is 14 residues. The V gene end was trimmed by 4 bases and the J gene end by 5 bases; junction bases not matched to a gene: 6. Germline values: CDR1 LNHDA, CDR2 SQIVND (reference sequence). CDR3 sequence reads: CASSTGTGWNEQYF. CDR3 sequence (DNA): TGTGCCAGTAGTACCGGGACAGGGTGGAACGAGCAGTACTTC.

The V call is TRBV7-2, the J call TRBJ2-2, with D perhaps matching TRBD1 (5 bases). The CDR3 is 16 amino acids. The ends were cut back, 5 bases at V and 5 bases at J, with 18 bases in the middle. CDR1 and CDR2 from the germline V gene are SGHTA and FQGNSA. CDR3 DNA: TGTGCCAGCAGCGTTAGTAATGGGGCGGTTACCGGGGAGCTGTTTTTT. It codes for CASSVSNGAVTGELFF.

The CDR3, as DNA: TGTGCCAGCAGCTTTAGACGGGACGAGCAGTACTTC. Its protein product is CASSFRRDEQYF. This chain joins TRBV11-2 and TRBJ2-7; D not certain. The CDR3 is 12 amino acids. Germline V CDR1 and CDR2: SGHAT, FQNNGV. V was shortened by 3 bases and J by 5 bases, with 8 bases between the two germline ends.

This clone came up a few times. V and J are TRBV7-3 and TRBJ1-6; TRBD1 aligns across 8 bases. CDR3 length: 17 amino acids. Looked up from germline, CDR1 is SGHTA and CDR2 is FQGTGA. Trimming removed 5 bases from V and 7 bases from J; junction bases left unmatched: 13. CDR3 amino acids: CASSQNLGDRRNSPLHF. In DNA form, the CDR3 reads TGTGCCAGCAGCCAAAACCTCGGGGACAGGAGGAATTCACCCCTCCACTTT.

The DNA of the CDR3 is TGTGCCAGCAGCCCTTGGAGGGACCTAGAAAGCTGGGAGCTGTTTTTT. Its translation: CASSPWRDLESWELFF. The chain employs TRBV6-2 or TRBV6-3 and TRBJ2-2, with D perhaps TRBD2 (6 bases). The CDR3 runs to 16 residues. CDR1 and CDR2 (germline): MNHEY, SVGEGT. Trimming took off 6 bases at V and 9 bases at J, with 23 bases between the two ends.

V and J are TRBV21-1 and TRBJ1-5. TRBV21-1 is an annotated pseudogene. The CDR3 covers 15 residues. The CDR3 loop is CASSKAGCAGQPQHF. The DNA for the CDR3 is TGTGCCAGCAGCAAAGCGGGGTGTGCGGGACAGCCCCAGCATTTT.

The chain employs TRBV21-1 and TRBJ2-6; TRBD1 was called by the table and not checked on the DNA. TRBV21-1 constitutes a pseudogene. The CDR3 covers 20 residues. The CDR3 spells CASSNIIGRGLSSGANVLTF. In DNA, the CDR3 is TGTGCCAGCAGTAACATTATAGGCAGGGGGCTGAGCTCTGGGGCCAACGTCCTGACTTTC.

This clone has a single count. The V call is TRBV21-1, the J call TRBJ2-6; the table gives TRBD2 as D, unverified against the DNA. TRBV21-1 counts as a pseudogene. This CDR3 comprises 16 residues. The CDR3 loop reads CASSKVGVSGANVLTF. CDR3 nucleotide sequence: TGTGCCAGCAGCAAAGTCGGGGTCTCTGGGGCCAACGTCCTGACTTTC.